This record concerns one TCR beta chain sequence. What it binds is unknown. This specimen belongs to a study of cytomegalovirus exposure and HLA in healthy donors. Study-wide results and caveats: Another analysis was done later, and it associated fewer than 20,000 TCR beta sequences with HLA alleles at 0.05 false discovery rate.

60 Vbeta and 13 Jbeta primers were used in PCR. The data were produced by immunoSEQ multiplex PCR, yet TCRdb's version contains in-frame clones alone and is incomplete. The table includes 130,000 to 150,000 clones, around 80% detected once. Trimming left V 4 bases short and J 5 bases short, with 17 bases between. This CDR3 comprises 16 residues. Germline V gene data show CDR1 as MGHDK and CDR2 as SYGVNS. This clonotype originated in a man aged 40-49 years in good health and CMV-seropositive. The sequenced sample was PBMCs. The chain uses TRBV25-1 and TRBJ2-2, with a possible D match to TRBD1 (6 bases). The CDR3 sequence is CASSVAGVNPTGELFF. CDR3 coding DNA: TGTGCCAGCAGTGTGGCAGGGGTAAACCCTACCGGGGAGCTGTTTTTT. Complete variable domain (other parts from reference TRBV25-1 and TRBJ2-2): EADIYQTPRYLVIGTGKKITLECSQTMGHDKMYWYQQDPGMELHLIHYSYGVNSTEKGDLSSESTVSRIRTEHFPLTLESARPSHTSQYLCASSVAGVNPTGELFFGEGSRLTVL.